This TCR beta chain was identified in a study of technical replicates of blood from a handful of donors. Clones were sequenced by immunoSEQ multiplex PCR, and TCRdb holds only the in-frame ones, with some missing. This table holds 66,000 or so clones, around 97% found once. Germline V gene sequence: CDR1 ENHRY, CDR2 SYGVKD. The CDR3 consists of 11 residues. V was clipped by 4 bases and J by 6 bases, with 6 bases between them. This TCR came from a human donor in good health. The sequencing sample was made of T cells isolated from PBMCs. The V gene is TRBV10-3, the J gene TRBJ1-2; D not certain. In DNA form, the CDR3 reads TGTGCCATCAGTGGAGGGCATGGCTACACCTTC. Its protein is CAISGGHGYTF.